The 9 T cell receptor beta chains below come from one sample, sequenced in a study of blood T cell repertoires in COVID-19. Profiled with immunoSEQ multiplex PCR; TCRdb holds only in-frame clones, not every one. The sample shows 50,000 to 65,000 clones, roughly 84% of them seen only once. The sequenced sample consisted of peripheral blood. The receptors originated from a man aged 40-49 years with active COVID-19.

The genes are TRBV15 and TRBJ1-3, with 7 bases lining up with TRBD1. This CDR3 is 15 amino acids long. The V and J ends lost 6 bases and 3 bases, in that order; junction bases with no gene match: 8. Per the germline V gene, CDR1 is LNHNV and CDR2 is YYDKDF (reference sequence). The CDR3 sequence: CATSLQGPGGNTIYF. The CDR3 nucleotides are TGTGCCACCAGTTTACAGGGGCCGGGTGGAAACACCATATATTTT.

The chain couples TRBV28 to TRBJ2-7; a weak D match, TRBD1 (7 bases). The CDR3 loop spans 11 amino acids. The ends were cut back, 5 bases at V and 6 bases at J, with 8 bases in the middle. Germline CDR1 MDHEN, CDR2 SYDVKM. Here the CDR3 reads CASSQGGEQYF. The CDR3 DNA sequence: TGTGCCAGCAGTCAGGGGGGCGAGCAGTACTTC.

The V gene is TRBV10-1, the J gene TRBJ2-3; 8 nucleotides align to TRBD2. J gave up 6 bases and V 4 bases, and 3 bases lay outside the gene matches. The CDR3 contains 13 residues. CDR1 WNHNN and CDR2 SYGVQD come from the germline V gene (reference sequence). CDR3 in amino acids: CASSVGLGDTQYF. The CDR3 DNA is TGCGCCAGCAGTGTGGGACTAGGGGATACGCAGTATTTT.

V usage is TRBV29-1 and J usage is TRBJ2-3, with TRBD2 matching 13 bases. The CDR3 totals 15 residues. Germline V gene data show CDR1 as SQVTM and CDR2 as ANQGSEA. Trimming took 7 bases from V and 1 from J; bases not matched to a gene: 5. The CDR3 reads CSASGLAGGTDTQYF. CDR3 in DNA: TGCAGCGCCTCCGGACTAGCGGGAGGCACAGATACGCAGTATTTT.

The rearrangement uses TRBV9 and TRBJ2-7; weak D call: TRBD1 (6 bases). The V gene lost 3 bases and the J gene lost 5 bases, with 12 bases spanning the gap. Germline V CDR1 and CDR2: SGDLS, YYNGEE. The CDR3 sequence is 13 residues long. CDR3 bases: TGTGCCAGCAGCGGGACAGCGATAGACGAGCAGTACTTC. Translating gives CASSGTAIDEQYF.

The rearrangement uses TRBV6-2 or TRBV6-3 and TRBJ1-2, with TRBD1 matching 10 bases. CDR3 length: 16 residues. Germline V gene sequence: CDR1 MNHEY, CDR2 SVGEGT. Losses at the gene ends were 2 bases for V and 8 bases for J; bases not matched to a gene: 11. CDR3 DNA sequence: TGTGCCAGCAGTTACCGACGGGACAGGGGTAGCACGGGCTACACCTTC. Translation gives CASSYRRDRGSTGYTF.

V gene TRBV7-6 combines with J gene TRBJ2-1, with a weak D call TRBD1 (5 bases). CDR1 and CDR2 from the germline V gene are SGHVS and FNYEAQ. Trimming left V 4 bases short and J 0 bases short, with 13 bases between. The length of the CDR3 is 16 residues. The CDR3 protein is CASSSTDYDSYNEQFF. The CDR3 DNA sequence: TGTGCCAGCAGCTCGACAGATTACGACTCCTACAATGAGCAGTTCTTC.

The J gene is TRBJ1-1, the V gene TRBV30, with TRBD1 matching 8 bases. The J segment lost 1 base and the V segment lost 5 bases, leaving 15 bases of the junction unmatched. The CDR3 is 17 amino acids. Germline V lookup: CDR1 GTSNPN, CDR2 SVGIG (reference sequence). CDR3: CAWLPDRGQRANTEAFF. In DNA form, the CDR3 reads TGTGCCTGGCTTCCCGACAGGGGCCAGAGGGCGAACACTGAAGCTTTCTTT.

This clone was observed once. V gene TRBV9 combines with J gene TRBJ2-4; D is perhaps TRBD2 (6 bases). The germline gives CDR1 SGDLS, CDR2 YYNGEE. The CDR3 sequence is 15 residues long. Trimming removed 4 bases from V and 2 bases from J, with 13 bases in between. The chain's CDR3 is CASSSYGGTKNIQYF. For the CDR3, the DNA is TGTGCCAGCAGCAGCTACGGAGGGACCAAAAACATTCAGTACTTC.